This TCR beta chain was documented in a study of T cells in Graves' hyperthyroidism and ophthalmopathy. About the study: The initial diagnosis was the point when peripheral blood was collected, ahead of any treatment.

Notes on the study in general: Most thyroid clonotypes that were expanded above 0.001 also turned up in blood.

Patients showing uncontrolled infection, other autoimmune disease, pregnancy or lactation were ineligible. The investigators amplified TCR beta CDR3 regions from RNA transcripts. First-round RT-PCR of the TCR CDR3 relied on the HTBI primer set. TCRdb analysed the multiplex PCR reads with MiXCR anew, one entry per CDR3 protein. The sample carries 550,000 to 850,000 distinct CDR3 sequences, around 19% recorded once. To note about this clonotype: Its antigen remains unidentified.

The receptor was isolated from a woman in her forties or fifties with Graves' hyperthyroidism that later progressed to Graves' ophthalmopathy. The sample taken for sequencing was blood.

The CDR3 is CASSDSPDAEAFF. DNA of the CDR3: TGTGCCAGCAGTGACTCTCCGGACGCTGAAGCTTTCTTT. This chain links TRBV6-4 with TRBJ1-1; D remains ambiguous. Trimming left V 0 bases short and J 6 bases short, with 8 bases between. Germline lookup yields CDR1 MRHNA and CDR2 SNTAGT. The CDR3 sequence is 13 residues long.